The sequence of this T cell receptor (beta chain) was determined in a study of shared clonotypes between healthy human individuals. This CDR3 comprises 14 residues. The V gene's germline CDR1 is MNHEY and CDR2 SMNVEV (reference sequence). V was clipped by 9 bases and J by 2 bases; unmatched bases: 7. TCRdb keeps only in-frame clones here, not all; method: immunoSEQ multiplex PCR. The repertoire has 600,000 to 750,000 clones, 72% of them found once; the top ten carry around 1.8%. The chain combines TRBV27 with TRBJ1-2, with 9 bases matching TRBD1. Sequencing was carried out using memory CD4+ T cells sorted from blood. As for subset: CD45RA-negative fraction. This sequence was found in a woman aged 30 to 39 in good health. The CDR3 coding sequence is TGTGCCAGTTCCGCCGGGACAGGGAACTATGGCTACACCTTC. Protein product: CASSAGTGNYGYTF.